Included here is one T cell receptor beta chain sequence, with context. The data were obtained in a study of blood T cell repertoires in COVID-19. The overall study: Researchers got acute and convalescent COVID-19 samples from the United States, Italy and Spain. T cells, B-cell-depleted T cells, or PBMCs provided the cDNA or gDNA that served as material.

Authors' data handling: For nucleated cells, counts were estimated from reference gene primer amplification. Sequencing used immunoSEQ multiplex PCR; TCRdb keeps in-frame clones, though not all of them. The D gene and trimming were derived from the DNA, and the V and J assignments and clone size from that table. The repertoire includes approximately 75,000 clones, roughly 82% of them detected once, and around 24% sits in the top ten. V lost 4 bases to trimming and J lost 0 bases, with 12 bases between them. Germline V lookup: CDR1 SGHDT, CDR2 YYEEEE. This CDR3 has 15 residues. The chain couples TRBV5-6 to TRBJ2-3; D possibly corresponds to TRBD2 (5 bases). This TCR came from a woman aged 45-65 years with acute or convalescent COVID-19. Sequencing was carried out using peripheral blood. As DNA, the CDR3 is TGTGCCAGCAGCCCAGCGGTTCTTAGCACAGATACGCAGTATTTT. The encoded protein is CASSPAVLSTDTQYF. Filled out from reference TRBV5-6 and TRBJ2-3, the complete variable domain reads DAGVTQSPTHLIKTRGQQVTLRCSPKSGHDTVSWYQQALGQGPQFIFQYYEEEERQRGNFPDRFSGHQFPNYSSELNVNALLLGDSALYLCASSPAVLSTDTQYFGPGTRLTVL.